This T cell receptor (beta chain) was recovered during a study of cytomegalovirus exposure and HLA in healthy donors (dated by TCRdb to about 2017). Study-level background: An earlier analysis of some 600 of the donors reported approximately 300 Gb of sequence data and 100 million to 120 million unique TCR beta sequences obtained from 180 million or so T cells. Approximately 300 gigabases of sequencing data and some 85 million unique TCR sequences were included in an early release covering 550 to 800 HLA-typed donors. Of the roughly 390 genotyped donors, 80% to 90% were placed in the genetic ancestry cluster associated with self-reported Caucasian donors. The study aimed to test whether signatures of past pathogen exposure could be identified by cataloging public T cell receptors. The study used immunosequencing to profile the T cell repertoires of several hundred subjects and linked those repertoires to cytomegalovirus serostatus. Besides the first cohort of roughly 700 subjects, a separate validation cohort made up of roughly 130 different subjects was used. The study combined high-throughput TCR immunosequencing, statistical association of individual TCRs with disease status, and machine learning to predict cytomegalovirus infection status. A later analysis re-examined previously published TCR beta repertoires from 500 to 700 donors and added high-resolution HLA genotyping to investigate patterns of TCR occurrence. Rather than using new phenotypic data, the later analysis identified candidate immune exposures from TCR beta sequences and from how often those sequences occurred across donors. An earlier analysis of about 600 of the donors used high-throughput TCR beta sequencing to judge whether each TCR beta V gene segment behaved as functional or pseudogenic. Donor age, sex, ethnicity and CMV serostatus were compiled alongside the repertoire data. A later genetic analysis took genome-wide SNP genotypes for 398 of the 666 donors and used that subset as a discovery cohort. Every discovery cohort repertoire had been produced on one sequencing platform. Both class I and class II loci were covered by HLA typing, at four-digit resolution. Typing coverage varied by locus: roughly 620-640 donors for A, B, C, DRB1 and DQB1; roughly 560 for DQA1; around 610 for DPA1; 450 to 480 for DPB1. Roughly five DR-DQ haplotypes were handled as single units for association and clustering because linkage in the cohort was strong. Across around 400 genotyped donors of the cohort, an average of about 240,000 unique TCR beta nucleotide sequences per donor were sequenced, and around 19% of those sequences were non-productive. Overall results and qualifications from the work: According to the authors, the approach could potentially be generalized to other disease states and immunological phenotypes. The study listed 150 to 200 TCR beta chains as associated with cytomegalovirus. A later genetic analysis associated a missense DCLRE1C variant with V-gene and J-gene trimming of TCR beta chains, and an independent cohort replicated the association. Correlated functional status among segregating V segments might reflect linkage disequilibrium, but an unknown experimental factor could not be ruled out. In an earlier analysis of around 500 of the donors, most TCR beta V segments appeared in productive rearrangements about 87% or about 30% of the time, broadly matching IMGT annotations. The earlier analysis of a few hundred of the donors excluded 15 to 20 rarely observed V segments, including chromosome 9 orphons, because counts were too low. CMV serostatus was the only immune exposure information available for the cohort. The classifier was reported to diagnose cytomegalovirus status with high specificity and sensitivity in both the original and validation cohorts. Most TCR sequences were observed very rarely across donors, whereas some public TCRs were present in many individuals. Some IMGT-functional V segments, including TRBV6-2 and TRBV6-3, could not be distinguished by the 87-base-pair reads and were therefore excluded. The presence/absence analyses assumed that sequencing depth was roughly uniform across donors, and that assumption may not be true. In a later analysis, most CMV-associated TCR beta chains were found to appear HLA-restricted, with HLA associations seemingly driven largely by CMV exposure. According to a later genetic analysis, donors in an Asian-associated ancestry cluster had fewer N-insertions in productive TCRs than the roughly 700-donor mean. Because HLA typing was unavailable for some donors at each locus, only the typed subset was used in association tests. In a later analysis, HLA-associated TCR beta chains were found to be more clonally expanded and to have lower generation probabilities than equally common non-associated chains. In vitro tests confirmed that three of the cytomegalovirus-associated TCR beta chains recognize cytomegalovirus antigens. A group of highly shared sequence variants was considered likely to be a technical artifact of the sequencing pipeline. The cohort was sequenced for TCR beta chains only, and without alpha or paired-chain data the features that could be detected were limited. At a false discovery rate of 0.05, a later analysis linked approximately 18,000 TCR beta sequences to specific HLA alleles. When HLA alleles, especially DR and DQ, strongly co-occurred, attributing TCR associations to individual alleles was difficult. In a later analysis, the rate of TCR association differed among HLA loci, with DRB1 alleles having the most associated TCRs and HLA-C alleles having the fewest. A further reported finding was that TCR beta sequences accurately predicted the HLA-A and HLA-B alleles for most subjects in the first cohort. A later analysis reported that several top co-occurrence clusters appeared linked to parvovirus B19, influenza, CMV and Epstein-Barr virus.

At the junction V is shortened by 5 bases and J by 1 base, with 10 bases in between. Reading from cysteine to phenylalanine, the CDR3 counts 13 amino acids. The CDR3 DNA has 39 bases and is translated from base 1. According to the germline V gene (reference sequence), CDR1 reads GTSNPN and CDR2 reads SVGIG. In total, fewer than 750 healthy bone marrow donors made up the cohort. Cohort members were all nominally healthy when sampled, although unrecorded immune exposures were likely present. The donor tested CMV seronegative, placing the donor among the 300 to 400 seronegative members of the cohort. A peripheral blood sample was provided by each donor, and peripheral blood mononuclear cells were used for TCR beta sequencing. Genomic DNA was extracted from the blood cell samples with the Qiagen DNeasy Blood Extraction Kit. Remarks on this clone: Its specific antigen is unknown. No base-level quality is on record; no much larger clone is a single base apart.

The method behind the library was the immunoSEQ multiplex PCR assay. For the multiplex PCR, a mixture combining 60 forward primers for TCR Vbeta segments and 13 reverse primers for TCR Jbeta segments was used. Amplification of the CDR3 region of rearranged TCR beta genes was performed with a multiplex PCR assay on genomic DNA. The amplified TCR beta libraries were sequenced on the Illumina HiSeq System as 87-base-pair reads. In the source study's methods: Across the 640 or so repertoires, a later analysis counted some 80 million unique TCR beta chains, around 11 million of which were shared by at least two donors. Raw reads were error-corrected and collapsed into unique sequences with a nearest-neighbor algorithm that merged closely related sequences to remove PCR and sequencing errors. To assign V, D and J gene segments, CDR3 sequences were aligned to IMGT reference sequences. Each retained sequence needed at least a six-nucleotide match to both a V gene segment and a J gene segment. A rearrangement was called productive if the CDR3 had no stop codons and remained in frame with V and J, and every other rearrangement was called non-productive. Following IMGT convention, CDR3 was defined as the stretch from the second conserved V-encoded cysteine up to the conserved J-encoded phenylalanine. The earlier analysis of roughly 590 of the donors excluded sequences that lacked an unambiguous match to a single V gene segment. An earlier analysis of about 590 of the donors classified V segments as functional when productive rearrangements were above 56.7% and as segregating when the standard deviation between donors was above 5%. To diagnose cytomegalovirus status from the catalog of TCR beta chain sequences, a statistical classification framework was built. A later analysis assigned V and J genes by comparing TCR nucleotide sequences with IMGT/GENE-DB human TR gene sequences. A later analysis assigned CDR3 sequences and most-parsimonious VDJ recombination scenarios with the TCRdist pipeline. In a later analysis, each TCR beta chain was defined by its CDR3 amino acid sequence together with its V-gene family, and reads lacking a unique V-gene family were excluded. As a way to deal with suspected cross-contamination and a sequencing artifact, a later analysis dropped 640 or so nucleotide sequences that were highly shared and had low generation probability. A later analysis calculated a clonal expansion index for each public chain from normalized within-repertoire ranks of inferred template counts. In a later analysis, generation probabilities were computed using a VDJ recombination model fitted to out-of-frame rearrangements, and the results were checked against IGoR. A later analysis scored TCR-TCR, TCR-HLA and TCR-CMV co-occurrence with hypergeometric tests, applying a repertoire-size bias correction to TCR pairs. False discovery rates were estimated in a later analysis by permuting HLA or CMV assignments 20 times. A later analysis grouped co-occurring TCRs with DBSCAN, adding TCRdist sequence similarity when clustering within HLA-allele-positive subsets. For co-occurrence clustering, repertoires with fewer than 30,000 or more than 120,000 public chains were excluded, along with five repertoires with anomalous nucleotide sharing. Entries here come from immuneACCESS through TCRdb and include only in-frame sequences with V and J called. Some clones fail to appear in such tables; in the studies checked, an unresolved V gene covers under half of the shortfall, and the cause of the remainder is unknown. V and J calls and clone size follow that table, whereas D and trimming were derived from the DNA. This sample gives about 140,000 clones in total; 79% of them show up just once. The top ten clonotypes cover about 3.1% of the sample.

The TCR sequence derives from a female donor in good health and CMV-seronegative. The specimen sequenced was PBMCs. The chain joins TRBV30 to TRBJ2-3; the D region possibly corresponds to TRBD2 (6 bases align). CDR3 region: CAWSRGGTDTQYF. The sequence in DNA is TGTGCCTGGTCGCGGGGCGGCACAGATACGCAGTATTTT.